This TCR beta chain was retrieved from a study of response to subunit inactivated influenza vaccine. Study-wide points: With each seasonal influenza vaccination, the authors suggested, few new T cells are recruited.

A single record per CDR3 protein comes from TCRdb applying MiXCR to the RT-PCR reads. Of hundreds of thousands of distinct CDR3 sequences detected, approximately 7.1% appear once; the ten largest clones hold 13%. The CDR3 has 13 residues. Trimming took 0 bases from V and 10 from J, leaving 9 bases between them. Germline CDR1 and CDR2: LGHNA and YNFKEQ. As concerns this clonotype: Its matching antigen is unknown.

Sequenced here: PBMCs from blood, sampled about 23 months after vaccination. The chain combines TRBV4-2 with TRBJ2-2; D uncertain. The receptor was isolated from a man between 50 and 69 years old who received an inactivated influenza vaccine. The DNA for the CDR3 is TGTGCCAGCAGCCAAGACAGTCCGACGGAGCTGTTTTTT. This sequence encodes CASSQDSPTELFF.